Many counts were recorded for the clone carrying this TCR beta chain. The sample originates from a study of blood T cells in healthy people across ages. The wider study: Capture via template switching afforded approximately one barcoded beta molecule per two T cells.

V lost 1 base and J lost 1, with 9 bases in between. This CDR3 comprises 15 residues. Germline V gives CDR1 MGHRA, CDR2 YSYEKL. Researchers report isolating at least 6.5 million PBMCs per sample. The use of a sample-barcoded 5' primer and a J-beta primer mix characterized a second PCR of about 6 to 12 cycles. Each CDR3 protein is one row after TCRdb ran MiXCR on the 5' RACE reads. The table records 1.5 million to 2 million distinct CDR3 sequences, roughly 27% of them present only once. The sample taken for sequencing was blood. The source of this sequence is a woman between 25 and 40 years old in good health. The chain uses TRBV4-1 and TRBJ2-3; perhaps D is TRBD1 or TRBD2 (5 bases each). The CDR3 sequence is CASSQAGARTDTQYF. CDR3 nucleotide sequence: TGCGCCAGCAGCCAAGCCGGGGCACGCACAGATACGCAGTATTTT.